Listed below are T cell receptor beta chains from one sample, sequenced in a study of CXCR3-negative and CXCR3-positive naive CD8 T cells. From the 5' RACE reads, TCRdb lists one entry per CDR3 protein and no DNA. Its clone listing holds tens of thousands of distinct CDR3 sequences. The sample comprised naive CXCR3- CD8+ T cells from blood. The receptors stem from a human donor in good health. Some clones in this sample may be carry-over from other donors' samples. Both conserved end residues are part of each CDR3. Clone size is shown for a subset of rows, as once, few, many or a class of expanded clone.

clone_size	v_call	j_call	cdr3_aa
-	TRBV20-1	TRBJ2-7	CSARETDTEVSYEQYF
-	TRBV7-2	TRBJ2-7	CASSFFPGTDEQYF
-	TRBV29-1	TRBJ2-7	CSVERRGHSYEQYF
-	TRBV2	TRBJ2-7	CASSGQPNEQYF
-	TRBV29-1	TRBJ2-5	CSVEIREVRETQYF
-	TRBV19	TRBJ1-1	CASSIRDTLNTEAFF
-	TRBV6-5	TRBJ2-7	CASSYESSELYEQYF
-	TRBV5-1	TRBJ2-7	CASSLAGNEQYF
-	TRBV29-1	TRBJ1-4	CSVREGDGGKLFF
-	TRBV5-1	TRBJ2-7	CASSLGGIYEQYF
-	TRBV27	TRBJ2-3	CASSLGRTDTQYF
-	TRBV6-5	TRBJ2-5	CASSQVGLGLGQETQYF
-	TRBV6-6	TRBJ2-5	CASRDRIGTHQETQYF
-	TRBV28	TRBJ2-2	CASSSPTGELFF
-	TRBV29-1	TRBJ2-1	CSTRDNAFGEQFF
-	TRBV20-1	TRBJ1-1	CSARPTGNTEAFF
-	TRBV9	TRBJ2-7	CASSEGTAYEQYF
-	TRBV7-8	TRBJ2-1	CASSWAGTGVFEQFF
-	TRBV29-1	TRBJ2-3	CSVEGTGLAVTDTQYF
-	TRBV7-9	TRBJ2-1	CASSQAGLAEYNEQFF
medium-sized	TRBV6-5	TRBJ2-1	CASSYNIEIPRRYNEQFF
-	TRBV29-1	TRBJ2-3	CSVRGGSTDTQYF
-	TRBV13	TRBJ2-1	CASSSGGLADNEQFF
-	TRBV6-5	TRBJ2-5	CASSLSRPWERGQETQYF
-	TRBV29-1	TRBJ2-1	CSVIKTGSYNEQFF
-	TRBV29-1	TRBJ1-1	CSARHSGTEAFF
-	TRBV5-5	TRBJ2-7	CASSLESGSSYEQYF
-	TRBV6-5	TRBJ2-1	CASSPQSGRPDEQFF
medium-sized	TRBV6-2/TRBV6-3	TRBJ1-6	CASSSPGQGDNSPLHF
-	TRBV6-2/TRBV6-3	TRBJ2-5	CASSPPGGRQGTQYF
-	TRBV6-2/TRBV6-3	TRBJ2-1	CASRSGASYNEQFF
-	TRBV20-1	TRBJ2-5	CSARDSYKETQYF
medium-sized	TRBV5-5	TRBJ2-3	CASSLTTRLGGLFDTQYF
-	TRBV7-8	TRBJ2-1	CASSLGSWDYNEQFF
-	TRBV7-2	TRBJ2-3	CASSSTLEDSGGGTDTQYF
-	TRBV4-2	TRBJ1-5	CASSQEWQANQPQHF
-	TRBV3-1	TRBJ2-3	CASSPKGLAGGPGDTQYF
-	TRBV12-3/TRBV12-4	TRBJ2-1	CATGIWVSYNEQFF
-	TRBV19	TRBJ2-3	CASSIDGNTDTQYF
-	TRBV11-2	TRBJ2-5	CASSLLETQYF
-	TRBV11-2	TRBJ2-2	CASRQQGTGELFF
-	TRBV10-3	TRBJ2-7	CAISDVVSLYEQYF
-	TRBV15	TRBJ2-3	CATSRTSGGADTQYF
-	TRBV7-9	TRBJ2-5	CASSLPQGAQETQYF
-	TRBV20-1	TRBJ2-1	CSAREAGDEPQNKQFF
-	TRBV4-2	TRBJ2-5	CASSHSAGAQETQYF
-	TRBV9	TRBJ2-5	CASSPTAGVETQYF